These 13 T cell receptor beta chains were sequenced from one sample in a study of blood T cell repertoires in COVID-19. Using immunoSEQ multiplex PCR, the repertoire was profiled, and TCRdb retains in-frame clones only, with some absent. Seen here are fewer than 250,000 clones, over 90% observed once, and the top ten hold about 0.8%. The sample consisted of peripheral blood. All receptors come from a man aged 25-45 years with COVID-19, enrolled during active disease.

This chain links TRBV27 with TRBJ2-1; 9 nucleotides match TRBD2. The CDR3 extends over 15 amino acids. V dropped 4 bases and J dropped 2; count of bases not matched to a gene: 3. Per germline, CDR1 MNHEY and CDR2 SMNVEV (reference sequence). CDR3 sequence: CASSSVAGAYNEQFF. As DNA, the CDR3 is TGTGCCAGCAGTTCTGTAGCGGGGGCCTACAATGAGCAGTTCTTC.

V usage is TRBV6-5 and J usage is TRBJ1-2, with D tentatively TRBD1 (5 bases). The CDR3 is 15 residues long. The germline V and J ends were trimmed by 3 bases and 8 bases, with 19 bases remaining between them. Germline V gene lookup returns CDR1 MNHEY and CDR2 SVGAGI. The CDR3 loop is CASSYGQPGEGGYTF. The CDR3 DNA follows: TGTGCCAGCAGTTATGGTCAACCTGGGGAGGGGGGCTACACCTTC.

V usage is TRBV2 and J usage is TRBJ1-2, with D possibly matching TRBD1 (6 bases). V was trimmed by 10 bases and J by 1 base, leaving 13 bases between them. The CDR3 runs 13 residues. Germline V gene data show CDR1 as SNHLY and CDR2 as FYNNEI. The chain's CDR3 is CATKGGFNYGYTF. The CDR3 DNA reads as TGTGCCACGAAAGGGGGTTTTAACTATGGCTACACCTTC.

This clone showed up just once. This chain connects TRBV18 to TRBJ1-2, with TRBD1 matching over 7 bases. Unmatched junction bases numbered 12, after V lost 4 bases and J lost 7 bases. The CDR3 sequence is 15 residues long. The V gene's germline CDR1 is KGHSH and CDR2 LQKENI. The CDR3 DNA reads TGTGCCAGCTCACTTTTTGCGCAGGGGGACTCTGGCTACACCTTC. This translates into CASSLFAQGDSGYTF.

V is TRBV29-1 and J is TRBJ2-5; the D is unclear. This CDR3 is 10 amino acids long. Germline-derived CDR1 and CDR2 are SQVTM and ANQGSEA. V lost 6 bases and J 2 bases, leaving 4 bases between the germline ends. The CDR3 bases are TGCAGCGTCCATCAAGAGACCCAGTACTTC. Translating gives CSVHQETQYF.

This chain connects TRBV9 to TRBJ2-6; 13 bases fit TRBD2. With V trimmed by 4 bases and J by 1 base, 11 bases remained unmatched. This CDR3 is built from 20 residues. The germline gives CDR1 SGDLS, CDR2 YYNGEE. The CDR3 region is CASSPRLAGGYRSGANVLTF. CDR3 coding DNA: TGTGCCAGCAGCCCTAGACTAGCGGGGGGCTATCGGTCTGGGGCCAACGTCCTGACTTTC.

With respect to this clone: This CDR3 is also generated by other DNA sequences in the sample. The chain couples TRBV10-2 to TRBJ1-5; D unresolved. The length of the CDR3 is 14 residues. V lost 3 bases to trimming and J lost 3 bases, with 9 bases between them. Germline assignment: CDR1 WSHSY and CDR2 SAAADI. CDR3 region: CASSESGSNQPQHF. The CDR3 DNA is TGCGCCAGCAGTGAAAGCGGGTCCAATCAGCCCCAGCATTTT.

This clone was recorded only once. The chain has TRBV6-6 and TRBJ2-2, with 9 positions matching TRBD2. V lost 5 bases, J lost 5 bases, and 12 bases stayed unmatched. Germline CDR1 reads MNHNY; CDR2 reads SVGAGI (reference sequence). The length of the CDR3 is 17 residues. DNA for the CDR3: TGTGCCAGCAGTCTCCAAATGGCTAGCGGGGTAACCGGGGAGCTGTTTTTT. Encoded protein: CASSLQMASGVTGELFF.

This rearrangement joins TRBV10-2 to TRBJ2-7; TRBD2 agrees at 12 bases. This CDR3 is 14 amino acids long. Germline CDR1 reads WSHSY; CDR2 reads SAAADI. Unmatched junction bases numbered 2, after V lost 2 bases and J lost 6 bases. The CDR3 DNA reads as TGCGCCAGCAGTGAGACTAGCGGGGGGTCCGAGCAGTACTTC. Protein: CASSETSGGSEQYF.

V and J are TRBV10-2 and TRBJ2-7; D might be TRBD1 (5 bases). V lost 5 bases and J 2 bases, leaving 13 bases between the germline ends. The V gene's germline CDR1 is WSHSY and CDR2 SAAADI. The length of the CDR3 is 14 residues. The CDR3 loop reads CASSPRETTYEQYF. The CDR3 DNA is TGCGCCAGCAGTCCCAGGGAAACGACCTACGAGCAGTACTTC.

This clone was seen only once. This chain connects TRBV5-4 to TRBJ2-3; D may be TRBD1 (6 bases). Germline V lookup: CDR1 SGHNT, CDR2 YYREEE (reference sequence). V lost 0 bases and J lost 4, with 12 bases in between. This CDR3 region has 15 residues. DNA for the CDR3: TGTGCCAGCAGCTTGGATTTGGGGGCGGCAGATACGCAGTATTTT. It codes for CASSLDLGAADTQYF. Drawing the rest from reference TRBV5-4 and TRBJ2-3, the complete variable domain is ETGVTQSPTHLIKTRGQQVTLRCSSQSGHNTVSWYQQALGQGPQFIFQYYREEENGRGNFPPRFSGLQFPNYSSELNVNALELDDSALYLCASSLDLGAADTQYFGPGTRLTVL.

The chain uses TRBV6-1 and TRBJ2-3, with 8 bases fitting TRBD2. The CDR3 covers 15 residues. Trimming cost V 3 bases and J 0 bases; bases outside gene matches: 2. From germline, CDR1 is MNHNS and CDR2 SASEGT. DNA for the CDR3: TGTGCCAGCAGTGATAGCGGGGCTAGCACAGATACGCAGTATTTT. Protein: CASSDSGASTDTQYF.

This chain joins TRBV11-2 and TRBJ2-7, with 11 bases fitting TRBD1. Trimming removed 4 bases from V and 6 bases from J; junction bases left unmatched: 2. This CDR3 is built from 13 residues. Germline lookup yields CDR1 SGHAT and CDR2 FQNNGV. The CDR3 sequence: CASSSGTGGEQYF. In DNA, the CDR3 is TGTGCCAGCAGCTCCGGGACAGGGGGCGAGCAGTACTTC.